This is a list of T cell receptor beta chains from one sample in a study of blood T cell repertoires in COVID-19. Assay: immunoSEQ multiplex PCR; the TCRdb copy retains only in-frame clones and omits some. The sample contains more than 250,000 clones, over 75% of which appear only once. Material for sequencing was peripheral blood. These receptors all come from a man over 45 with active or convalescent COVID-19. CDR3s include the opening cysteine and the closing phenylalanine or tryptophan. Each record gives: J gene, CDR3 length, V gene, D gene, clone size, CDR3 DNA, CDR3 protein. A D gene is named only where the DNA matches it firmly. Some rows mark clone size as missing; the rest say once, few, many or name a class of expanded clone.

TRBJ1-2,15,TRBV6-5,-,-,TGTGCCAGCAGTTGGCGGGAGGGGAGAAGTAGTGGCTACACCTTC,CASSWREGRSSGYTF
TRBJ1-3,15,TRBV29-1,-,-,TGCAGCGTTGGTGGGAGCGGGGTTTACGGAAACACCATATATTTT,CSVGGSGVYGNTIYF
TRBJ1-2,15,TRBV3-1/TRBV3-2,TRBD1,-,TGTGCCAGCAGCCTTTCAAGAACAGGGGGCTATGGCTACACCTTC,CASSLSRTGGYGYTF
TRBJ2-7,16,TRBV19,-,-,TGTGCCAGTAGTACCCCCCCGGGACAAACCTCCTACGAGCAGTACTTC,CASSTPPGQTSYEQYF
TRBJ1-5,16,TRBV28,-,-,TGTGCCAGCAGTCCGAGACAGGTCTATAGCAATCAGCCCCAGCATTTT,CASSPRQVYSNQPQHF
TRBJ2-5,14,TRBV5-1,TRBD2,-,TGCGCCAGCAGCTTGAGTAGCGGGACTCAGACCCAGTACTTC,CASSLSSGTQTQYF
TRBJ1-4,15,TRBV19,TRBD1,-,TGTGCCAGTAGTAGTCCAAGAGGGGACAGGGGAAAACTGTTTTTT,CASSSPRGDRGKLFF
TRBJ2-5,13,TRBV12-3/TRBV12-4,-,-,TGTGCCAGCAGTTTGGTGGGGCGAGAGACCCAGTACTTC,CASSLVGRETQYF
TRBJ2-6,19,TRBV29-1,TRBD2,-,TGCAGCGTTGAAGATTCGGGGGGGCCTTGGGTATCTGGGGCCAACGTCCTGACTTTC,CSVEDSGGPWVSGANVLTF
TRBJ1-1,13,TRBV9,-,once,TGTGCCAGCAGCCTGAGAGGTAACACTGAAGCTTTCTTT,CASSLRGNTEAFF
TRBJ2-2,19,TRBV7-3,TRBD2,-,TGTGCCAGCAGCCCGCTCGGGACTAGCGGGATAAGGAACGCCGGGGAGCTGTTTTTT,CASSPLGTSGIRNAGELFF
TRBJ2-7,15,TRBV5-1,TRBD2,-,TGCGCCAGCAGCTTGTTCGCTAGCGGGAGTTACGAGCAGTACTTC,CASSLFASGSYEQYF
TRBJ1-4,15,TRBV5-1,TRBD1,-,TGCGCCAGCAGCGGGACCGGGACAGGGGCTGAAAAACTGTTTTTT,CASSGTGTGAEKLFF
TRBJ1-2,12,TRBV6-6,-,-,TGTGCCAGCAGGAGACAGGCGGATGGCTACACCTTC,CASRRQADGYTF
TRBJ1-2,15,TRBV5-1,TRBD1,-,TGCGCCAGCAGCTTGGCAAGGACAGGGACGGGTGGCTACACCTTC,CASSLARTGTGGYTF
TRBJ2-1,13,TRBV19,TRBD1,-,TGTGCCAGTAGTATAGGCAGGGGGAATGAGCAGTTCTTC,CASSIGRGNEQFF